One and the same sample provided the 12 T cell receptor beta chains below, sequenced in a study of identical twins. From the 5' RACE reads, TCRdb called clonotypes with MiXCR, one entry per CDR3 protein. The table records about 530,000 distinct CDR3 sequences, around 20% of them present only once. These records were also assigned to another study, of yellow fever vaccine responses in identical twins.

Specimen: CD4+ T cells sorted from blood. Source of these receptors: a woman aged 18-29 years in good health.

The chain links TRBV4-1 to TRBJ2-1; the D is unclear. This CDR3 is 14 amino acids long. Germline V gene sequence: CDR1 MGHRA, CDR2 YSYEKL. The germline V and J ends were trimmed by 1 base and 8 bases, with 12 bases remaining between them. The CDR3 reads CASSQVLKYYEQFF. CDR3 nucleotides: TGCGCCAGCAGCCAAGTGCTGAAGTACTATGAGCAGTTCTTC.

This chain links TRBV11-2 with TRBJ2-5; 9 bases fit TRBD1. CDR1 SGHAT and CDR2 FQNNGV come from the germline V gene. The V segment lost 5 bases and the J segment 5 bases; nucleotides outside the gene matches: 9. The CDR3 has 15 amino acids. CDR3 sequence reads: CASSRGQGRRETQYF. Here the CDR3 DNA reads TGTGCCAGCAGCCGGGGACAGGGCCGGAGGGAGACCCAGTACTTC. The complete variable domain, with remaining parts taken from reference TRBV11-2 and TRBJ2-5, reads EAGVAQSPRYKIIEKRQSVAFWCNPISGHATLYWYQQILGQGPKLLIQFQNNGVVDDSQLPKDRFSAERLKGVDSTLKIQPAKLEDSAVYLCASSRGQGRRETQYFGPGTRLLVL.

The gene calls are TRBV12-3 or TRBV12-4 and TRBJ2-1, with a weak D call TRBD1 (6 bases). The CDR3 length is 16 residues. The V end was cut by 6 bases, the J end by 7 bases, with 22 bases between. CDR3 sequence (DNA): TGTGCCAGCAGATCCTTCCCAGGGGCTTTAGGTAATGAGCAGTTCTTC. Its protein is CASRSFPGALGNEQFF.

This clonotype was counted at least ten times. This rearrangement joins TRBV4-2 to TRBJ2-3; 7 bases line up with TRBD1. This CDR3 comprises 15 residues. Trimming removed 1 base from V and 3 bases from J; junction bases left unmatched: 4. Germline CDR1 and CDR2: LGHNA and YNFKEQ. The CDR3 reads CASSQGQGETDTQYF. The CDR3 DNA sequence: TGTGCCAGCAGCCAAGGACAGGGCGAAACAGATACGCAGTATTTT.

This clonotype has just a few counts. V gene TRBV10-3 combines with J gene TRBJ2-7, with 12 bases fitting TRBD2. Trimming took 2 bases from V and 2 from J; bases not matched to a gene: 10. Germline loops: CDR1 ENHRY, CDR2 SYGVKD. This CDR3 is built from 18 residues. The CDR3 loop is CAISEGLAGFAVAYEQYF. CDR3 DNA: TGTGCCATCAGTGAGGGACTAGCGGGATTCGCGGTGGCCTACGAGCAGTACTTC.

This clonotype was seen only a few times. V is TRBV10-3 and J is TRBJ1-2; D call uncertain. Per the germline V gene, CDR1 is ENHRY and CDR2 is SYGVKD. There are 11 residues in the CDR3. Trimming shortened V by 3 bases and J by 6 bases, and 5 bases separated the two germline ends. The CDR3 protein is CAISDRDGYTF. CDR3 nucleotides: TGTGCCATCAGTGACCGGGATGGCTACACCTTC.

The chain joins TRBV10-3 to TRBJ2-7, with D perhaps matching TRBD2 (5 bases). Trimming took off 10 bases at V and 5 bases at J, with 21 bases between the two ends. CDR1 and CDR2 from the germline V gene are ENHRY and SYGVKD. The CDR3 is 14 amino acids. The CDR3 sequence: CATTRASISHEQYF. The CDR3 region has the DNA TGTGCCACTACTAGGGCTAGTATATCCCACGAGCAGTACTTC.

In this sample, this clonotype turned up a few times. The chain joins TRBV6-5 to TRBJ2-2, with D perhaps matching TRBD2 (5 bases). CDR3 length equals 13 residues. Trimming took 2 bases from V and 7 from J, leaving 8 bases between them. Germline CDR1 is MNHEY and CDR2 is SVGAGI. The CDR3 DNA sequence: TGTGCCAGCAGTTACCCCAGCGGCGGGGAGCTGTTTTTT. Translation: CASSYPSGGELFF.

The CDR3 coding sequence is TGCAGCGTTGGTGGCACCCTACAAGAGACCCAGTACTTC. This codes for CSVGGTLQETQYF. This chain uses TRBV29-1 with TRBJ2-5; D call uncertain. The germline V gene encodes CDR1 SQVTM and CDR2 ANQGSEA. The CDR3 is 13 residues long. The V gene lost 4 bases and the J gene lost 2 bases, with 11 bases spanning the gap.

The rearrangement joins TRBV5-4 to TRBJ1-1; D uncertain. Germline CDR1 and CDR2: SGHNT and YYREEE (reference sequence). V was shortened by 7 bases and J by 1 base, with 14 bases between the two germline ends. CDR3 size: 14 residues. In nucleotides, the CDR3 is TGTGCCAGCCTGGAGAGGCCACAGAACACTGAAGCTTTCTTT. Translated, it gives CASLERPQNTEAFF.

The sample holds a few counts of this clonotype. CDR3 in DNA: TGTGCCAGCAGTTTACCGGATACCCGAGGTAGCAATCAGCCCCAGCATTTT. It codes for CASSLPDTRGSNQPQHF. The chain uses TRBV28 and TRBJ1-5; D not resolved. The V gene's germline CDR1 is MDHEN and CDR2 SYDVKM. Trimming took 2 bases from V and 0 from J, leaving 14 bases between them. The CDR3 length is 17 residues. The whole variable domain, remainder taken from reference TRBV28 and TRBJ1-5, is DVKVTQSSRYLVKRTGEKVFLECVQDMDHENMFWYRQDPGLGLRLIYFSYDVKMKEKGDIPEGYSVSREKKERFSLILESASTNQTSMYLCASSLPDTRGSNQPQHFGDGTRLSIL.

This clonotype was seen more than once but under ten times. The rearrangement joins TRBV3-1 to TRBJ2-1; 8 nucleotides align to TRBD1. Germline CDR1 LGHDT, CDR2 YNNKEL (reference sequence). The CDR3 extends over 16 amino acids. The J segment lost 3 bases and the V segment lost 1 base, leaving 5 bases of the junction unmatched. The CDR3 nucleotides read TGTGCCAGCAGCCAAGCAGGGGGCCTAAACTACAATGAGCAGTTCTTC. This gives the protein CASSQAGGLNYNEQFF.